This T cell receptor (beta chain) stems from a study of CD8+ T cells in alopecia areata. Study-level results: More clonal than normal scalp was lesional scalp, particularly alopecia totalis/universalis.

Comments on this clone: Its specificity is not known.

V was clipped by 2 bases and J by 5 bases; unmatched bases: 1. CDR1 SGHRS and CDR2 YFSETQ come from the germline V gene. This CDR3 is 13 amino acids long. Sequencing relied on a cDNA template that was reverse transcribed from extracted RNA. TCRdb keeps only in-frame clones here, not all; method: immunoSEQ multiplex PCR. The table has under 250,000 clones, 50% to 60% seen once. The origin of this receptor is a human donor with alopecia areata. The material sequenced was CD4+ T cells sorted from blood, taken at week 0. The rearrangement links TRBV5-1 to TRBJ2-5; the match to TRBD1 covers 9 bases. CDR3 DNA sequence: TGCGCCAGCAGCTTTACAGGGGGCGAGACCCAGTACTTC. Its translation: CASSFTGGETQYF.